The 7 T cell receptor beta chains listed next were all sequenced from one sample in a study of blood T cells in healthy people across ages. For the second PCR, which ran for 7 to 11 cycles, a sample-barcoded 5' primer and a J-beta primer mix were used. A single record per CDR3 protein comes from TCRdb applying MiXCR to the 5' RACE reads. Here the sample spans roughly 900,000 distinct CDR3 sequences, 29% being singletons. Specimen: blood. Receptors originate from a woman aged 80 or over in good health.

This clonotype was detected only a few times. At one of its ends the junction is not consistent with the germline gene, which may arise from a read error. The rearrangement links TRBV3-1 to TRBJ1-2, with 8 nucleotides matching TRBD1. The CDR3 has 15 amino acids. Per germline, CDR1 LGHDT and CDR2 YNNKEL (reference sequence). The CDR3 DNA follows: TGTGCCAGCAGCCAAGGGGGACAGGCTGTTCGTGGCCACACCTTC. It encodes CASSQGGQAVRGHTF.

The CDR3 DNA follows: TGTGCCAGCAGCCAAGTCTCTACACAGGGCTACACCTTC. Encoded protein: CASSQVSTQGYTF. The chain has TRBV14 and TRBJ1-2, with D uncertain. Germline V CDR1 and CDR2: SGHDN, FVKESK. CDR3 length: 13 residues. The V and J ends lost 1 base and 8 bases respectively, with 11 bases between them. The full variable domain, with the rest looked up from reference TRBV14 and TRBJ1-2, is EAGVTQFPSHSVIEKGQTVTLRCDPISGHDNLYWYRRVMGKEIKFLLHFVKESKQDESGMPNNRFLAERTGGTYSTLKVQPAELEDSGVYFCASSQVSTQGYTFGSGTRLTVV.

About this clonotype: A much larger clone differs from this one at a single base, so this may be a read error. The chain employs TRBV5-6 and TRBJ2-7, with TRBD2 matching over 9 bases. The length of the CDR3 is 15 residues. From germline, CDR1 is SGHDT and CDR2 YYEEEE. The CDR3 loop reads CASSFLAGRDYGQYF. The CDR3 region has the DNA TGTGCCAGCAGTTTCCTAGCGGGGCGGGACTACGGGCAGTACTTC. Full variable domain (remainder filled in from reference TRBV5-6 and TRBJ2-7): DAGVTQSPTHLIKTRGQQVTLRCSPKSGHDTVSWYQQALGQGPQFIFQYYEEEERQRGNFPDRFSGHQFPNYSSELNVNALLLGDSALYLCASSFLAGRDYGQYFGPGTRLTVT.

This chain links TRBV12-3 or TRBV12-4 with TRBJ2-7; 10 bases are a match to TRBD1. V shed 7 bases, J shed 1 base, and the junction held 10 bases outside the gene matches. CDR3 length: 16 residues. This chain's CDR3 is CASTLRRDRGSYEQYF. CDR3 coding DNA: TGTGCCAGCACATTGCGGAGGGACAGGGGATCCTACGAGCAGTACTTC.

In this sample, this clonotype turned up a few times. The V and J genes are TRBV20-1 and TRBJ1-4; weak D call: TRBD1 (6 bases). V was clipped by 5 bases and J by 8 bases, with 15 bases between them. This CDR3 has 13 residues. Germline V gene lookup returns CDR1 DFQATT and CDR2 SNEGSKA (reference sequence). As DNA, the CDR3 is TGCAGTGCTCAACGACAGGTTGGAGAAAAACTGTTTTTT. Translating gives CSAQRQVGEKLFF.

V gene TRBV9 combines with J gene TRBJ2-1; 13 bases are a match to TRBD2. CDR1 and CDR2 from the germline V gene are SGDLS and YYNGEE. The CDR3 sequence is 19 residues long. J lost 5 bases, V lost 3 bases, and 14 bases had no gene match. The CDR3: CASSAEWTSGGLSHNEQFF. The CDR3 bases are TGTGCCAGCAGCGCAGAGTGGACTAGCGGGGGCCTCTCTCACAATGAGCAGTTCTTC.

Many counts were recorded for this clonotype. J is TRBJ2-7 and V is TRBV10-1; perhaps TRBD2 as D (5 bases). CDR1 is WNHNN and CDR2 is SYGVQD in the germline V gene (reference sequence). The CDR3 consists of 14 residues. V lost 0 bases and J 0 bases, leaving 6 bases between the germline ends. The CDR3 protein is CASSESGSSYEQYF. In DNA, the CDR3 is TGCGCCAGCAGTGAGTCGGGGAGCTCCTACGAGCAGTACTTC.